Below are 10 T cell receptor beta chains sequenced from a single sample in a study of T cell responses to AZD1222 COVID-19 vaccine (dated by TCRdb to the early 2020s). The receptor library was made with the immunoSEQ multiplex PCR assay. Drawn from immuneACCESS, this table holds only the in-frame rearrangements with V and J called that TCRdb kept. Clones are partly lost; checked studies trace under half to an unresolved V gene and leave the rest unexplained. The sample profile shows some 120,000 clones; around 92% of them were found once. Under 1.2% of the sample lies in the top ten. Interpreted using the paper, the time point label stands for: baseline before first vaccination. The sequencing here drew on peripheral blood, taken on day 0 of AZD1222 vaccination. These receptors were collected from an adult in good health.

The J gene is TRBJ2-1, the V gene TRBV15; TRBD2 matches at 7 bases. The CDR3 totals 16 residues. V lost 1 base to trimming and J lost 3 bases; unmatched junction nucleotides: 6. The germline V gene has CDR1 LNHNV and CDR2 YYDKDF (reference sequence). CDR3 DNA sequence: TGTGCCACCAGCAGAGCGTTGGGAGGGAACTACAATGAGCAGTTCTTC. Protein: CATSRALGGNYNEQFF. Together with reference TRBV15 and TRBJ2-1, the CDR3 gives the full variable domain: DAMVIQNPRYQVTQFGKPVTLSCSQTLNHNVMYWYQQKSSQAPKLLFHYYDKDFNNEADTPDNFQSRRPNTSFCFLDIRSPGLGDTAMYLCATSRALGGNYNEQFFGPGTRLTVL.

The J gene is TRBJ2-3, the V gene TRBV6-6, with a tentative D call TRBD2 (6 bases). Germline V gene sequence: CDR1 MNHNY, CDR2 SVGAGI (reference sequence). Between the trimmed V and J ends, which lost 5 bases and 0 bases, there was a span of 18 bases. The CDR3 runs to 17 residues. The CDR3 sequence is CASSPRGRTSSTDTQYF. Written as DNA, the CDR3 is TGTGCCAGCAGTCCCCGTGGGAGGACCTCTAGCACAGATACGCAGTATTTT.

V gene TRBV9 combines with J gene TRBJ1-1; 7 bases fit TRBD1. The germline V gene encodes CDR1 SGDLS and CDR2 YYNGEE. J lost 7 bases, V lost 0 bases, and 6 bases had no gene match. This CDR3 comprises 14 residues. The CDR3 coding sequence is TGTGCCAGCAGCGTAGAGGGGCAGGGGGGTGAAGCTTTCTTT. As protein: CASSVEGQGGEAFF.

The chain carries TRBV30 and TRBJ1-3; the D gene is possibly TRBD1 (6 bases). The CDR3 totals 15 residues. V was pared by 1 base and J by 8 bases, with 18 bases between. Germline V CDR1 and CDR2: GTSNPN, SVGIG (reference sequence). In nucleotides, the CDR3 is TGTGCCTGGAGTGCCCCCAACAGGGCCCTAGACACCATATATTTT. It translates to CAWSAPNRALDTIYF.

V is TRBV7-9 and J is TRBJ2-1, with D tentatively TRBD2 (6 bases). This CDR3 spans 16 amino acids. Per the germline V gene, CDR1 is SEHNR and CDR2 is FQNEAQ (reference sequence). V gave up 3 bases and J gave up 3 bases, with 15 bases separating them. The CDR3 sequence is CASSLGAGRFYNEQFF. The CDR3 coding sequence is TGTGCCAGCAGCTTGGGAGCGGGTCGTTTCTACAATGAGCAGTTCTTC. The full variable domain, rest sourced from reference TRBV7-9 and TRBJ2-1, is DTGVSQNPRHKITKRGQNVTFRCDPISEHNRLYWYRQTLGQGPEFLTYFQNEAQLEKSRLLSDRFSAERPKGSFSTLEIQRTEQGDSAMYLCASSLGAGRFYNEQFFGPGTRLTVL.

This clone was detected a few times. J is TRBJ2-7 and V is TRBV6-6; possible D gene TRBD2, 6 bases. This CDR3 contains 16 residues. The V gene lost 2 bases and the J gene lost 1 base, with 15 bases spanning the gap. Germline-derived CDR1 and CDR2 are MNHNY and SVGAGI (reference sequence). The CDR3 DNA reads TGTGCCAGCAGTTACGGAGGGAAAGTCCTTTCCTACGAGCAGTACTTC. This codes for CASSYGGKVLSYEQYF.

The chain recombines TRBV6-2 or TRBV6-3 with TRBJ2-5; possibly TRBD1 for D (6 bases). The germline CDR1 and CDR2 sequences are MNHEY and SVGEGT. The CDR3 contains 14 residues. The V and J ends lost 5 bases and 1 base respectively, with 11 bases between them. DNA of the CDR3: TGTGCCAGCAGTGCCCTGACAGGCCAAGAGACCCAGTACTTC. Encoded protein: CASSALTGQETQYF.

This chain links TRBV19 with TRBJ2-4; the match to TRBD1 covers 7 bases. The germline gives CDR1 LNHDA, CDR2 SQIVND (reference sequence). J gave up 7 bases and V 9 bases, and 9 bases lay outside the gene matches. This CDR3 has 13 amino acids. CDR3 DNA sequence: TGTGCCAGCAATACTAGAGGGGGCAACATTCAGTACTTC. Translation: CASNTRGGNIQYF.

The chain recombines TRBV6-5 with TRBJ1-4, with a tentative D call TRBD1 (5 bases). The CDR3 has 14 residues. Germline V lookup: CDR1 MNHEY, CDR2 SVGAGI. Trimming stripped 8 bases from V and 8 bases from J, with 18 bases between. In nucleotides, the CDR3 is TGTGCCAGCCGCACCTGGGACCCGAGGGAAAAACTGTTTTTT. Amino acid sequence: CASRTWDPREKLFF.

This chain uses TRBV20-1 with TRBJ1-2; D may be TRBD1 (6 bases). The V gene's germline CDR1 is DFQATT and CDR2 SNEGSKA (reference sequence). With 3 bases removed from V and 4 bases from J, the gap between germline ends came to 12 bases. The CDR3 is 13 residues long. CDR3 loop: CSASGGAGYGYTF. The CDR3 nucleotides read TGCAGTGCTAGTGGGGGCGCCGGCTATGGCTACACCTTC.